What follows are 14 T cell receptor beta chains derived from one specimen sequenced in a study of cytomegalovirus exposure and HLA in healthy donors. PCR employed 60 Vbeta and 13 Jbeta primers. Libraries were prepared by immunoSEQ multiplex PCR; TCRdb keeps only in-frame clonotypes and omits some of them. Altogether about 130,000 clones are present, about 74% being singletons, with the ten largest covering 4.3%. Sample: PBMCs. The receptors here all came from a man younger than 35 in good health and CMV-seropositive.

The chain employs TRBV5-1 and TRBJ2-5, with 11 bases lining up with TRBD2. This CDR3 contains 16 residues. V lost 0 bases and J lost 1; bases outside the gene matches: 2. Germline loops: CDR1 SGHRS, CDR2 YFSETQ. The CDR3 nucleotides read TGCGCCAGCAGCTTGGGGGGACTAGCGGCCCAAGAGACCCAGTACTTC. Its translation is CASSLGGLAAQETQYF.

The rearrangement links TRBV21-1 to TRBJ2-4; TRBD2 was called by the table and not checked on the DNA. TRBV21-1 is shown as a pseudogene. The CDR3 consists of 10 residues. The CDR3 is CASSKVPLYF. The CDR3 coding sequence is TGTGCCAGCAGCAAAGTCCCACTATACTTC.

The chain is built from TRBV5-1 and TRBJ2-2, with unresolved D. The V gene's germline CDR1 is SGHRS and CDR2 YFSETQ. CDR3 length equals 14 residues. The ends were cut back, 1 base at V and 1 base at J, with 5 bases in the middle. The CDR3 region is CASSLWQNTGELFF. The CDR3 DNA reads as TGCGCCAGCAGCTTGTGGCAGAACACCGGGGAGCTGTTTTTT.

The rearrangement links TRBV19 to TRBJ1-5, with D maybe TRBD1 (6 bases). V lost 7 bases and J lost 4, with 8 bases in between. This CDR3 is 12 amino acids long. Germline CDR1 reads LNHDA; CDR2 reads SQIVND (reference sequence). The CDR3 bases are TGTGCCAGTATTGGGACAAATCAGCCCCAGCATTTT. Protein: CASIGTNQPQHF.

In DNA form, the CDR3 reads TGTGCCAGCAGTTCAACCGGGACAGCGTCCTACGAGCAGTACTTC. This encodes CASSSTGTASYEQYF. The J gene is TRBJ2-7, the V gene TRBV6-5; 7 bases are shared with TRBD1. Trimming cost V 4 bases and J 1 base; bases outside gene matches: 7. The CDR3 contains 15 residues. Germline-derived CDR1 and CDR2 are MNHEY and SVGAGI.

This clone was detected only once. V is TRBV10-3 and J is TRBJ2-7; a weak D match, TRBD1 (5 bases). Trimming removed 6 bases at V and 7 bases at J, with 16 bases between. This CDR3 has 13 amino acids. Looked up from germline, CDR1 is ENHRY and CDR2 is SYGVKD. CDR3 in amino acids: CAISTRALEEQYF. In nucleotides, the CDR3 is TGTGCCATCAGCACCAGGGCGCTTGAGGAGCAGTACTTC.

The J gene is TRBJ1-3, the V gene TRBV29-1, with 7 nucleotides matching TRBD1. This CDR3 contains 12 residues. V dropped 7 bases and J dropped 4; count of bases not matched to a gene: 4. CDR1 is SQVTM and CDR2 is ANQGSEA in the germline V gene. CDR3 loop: CSAKDRGNTIYF. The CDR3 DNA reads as TGCAGCGCTAAGGACAGGGGAAACACCATATATTTT.

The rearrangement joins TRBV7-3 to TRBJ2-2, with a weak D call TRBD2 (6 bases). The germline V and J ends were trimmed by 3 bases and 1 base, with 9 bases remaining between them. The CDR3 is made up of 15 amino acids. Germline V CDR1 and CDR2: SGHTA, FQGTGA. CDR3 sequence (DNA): TGTGCCAGCAGCTTCTATAGCGGGAACACCGGGGAGCTGTTTTTT. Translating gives CASSFYSGNTGELFF.

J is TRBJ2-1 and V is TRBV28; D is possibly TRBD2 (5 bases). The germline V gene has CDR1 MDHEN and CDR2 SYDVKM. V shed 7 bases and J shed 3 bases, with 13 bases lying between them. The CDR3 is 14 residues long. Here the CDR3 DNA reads TGTGCCAGCACCTTGAGCGGAAACTACAATGAGCAGTTCTTC. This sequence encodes CASTLSGNYNEQFF.

DNA for the CDR3: TGTGCCTGGGAAGAGCTACAGGGCCTCGGAGATGGCTACACCTTC. Protein product: CAWEELQGLGDGYTF. J is TRBJ1-2 and V is TRBV30; maybe TRBD1 (6 bases). CDR3 length: 15 amino acids. In germline, CDR1 is GTSNPN, CDR2 SVGIG (reference sequence). The germline V and J ends were trimmed by 5 bases and 6 bases, with 22 bases remaining between them.

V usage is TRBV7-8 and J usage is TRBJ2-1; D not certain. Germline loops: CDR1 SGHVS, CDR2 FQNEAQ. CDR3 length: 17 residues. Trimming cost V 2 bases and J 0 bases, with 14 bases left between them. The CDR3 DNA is TGTGCCAGCAGCTTACCTCCCGTCCCGAGCTCCTACAATGAGCAGTTCTTC. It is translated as CASSLPPVPSSYNEQFF. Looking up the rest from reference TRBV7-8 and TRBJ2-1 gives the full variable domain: GAGVSQSPRYKVAKRGQDVALRCDPISGHVSLFWYQQALGQGPEFLTYFQNEAQLDKSGLPSDRFFAERPEGSVSTLKIQRTQQEDSAVYLCASSLPPVPSSYNEQFFGPGTRLTVL.

The CDR3 sequence is CAWRVRGSTYEQYF. For the CDR3, the DNA is TGTGCCTGGAGGGTCAGGGGTTCGACCTACGAGCAGTACTTC. The chain couples TRBV30 to TRBJ2-5; the D gene is possibly TRBD1 (6 bases). The J call is in doubt because the DNA end fits TRBJ2-7 better. Germline-derived CDR1 and CDR2 are GTSNPN and SVGIG (reference sequence). This CDR3 region has 14 residues.

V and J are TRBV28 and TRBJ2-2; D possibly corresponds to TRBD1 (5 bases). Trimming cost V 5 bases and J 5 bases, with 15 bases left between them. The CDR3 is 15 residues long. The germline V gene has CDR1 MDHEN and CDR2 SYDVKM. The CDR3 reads CASSPGSLGTGELFF. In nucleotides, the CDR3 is TGTGCCAGCAGTCCAGGGTCACTGGGGACCGGGGAGCTGTTTTTT.

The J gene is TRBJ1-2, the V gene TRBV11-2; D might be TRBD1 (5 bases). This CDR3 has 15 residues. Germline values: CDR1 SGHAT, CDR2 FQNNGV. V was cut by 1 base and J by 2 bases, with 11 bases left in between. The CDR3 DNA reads TGTGCCAGCAGCTTAGGCACCAGGGCCAACTATGGCTACACCTTC. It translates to CASSLGTRANYGYTF.